The source of this TCR beta chain is a study of blood T cell repertoires in COVID-19. The wider study: Specimens from acute and convalescent COVID-19 originated in the United States, Italy and Spain.

Trimming at V came to 2 bases and at J to 3 bases, leaving 6 bases not matched to a gene. Germline-derived CDR1 and CDR2 are MNHEY and SMNVEV (reference sequence). This CDR3 has 15 residues. In the original workflow: Estimation of nucleated cell counts relied on the amplification of reference gene primers. TCRdb's copy holds only in-frame clones and misses some; the assay was immunoSEQ multiplex PCR. V, J and clone size reflect that table, while D and trimming were determined from the DNA. Altogether approximately 350,000 clones are present, 89% being singletons, with the ten largest covering 1% to 1.5%.

This chain joins TRBV27 and TRBJ2-7; 8 bases are a match to TRBD1. The sequenced sample consisted of peripheral blood. This clonotype was sampled from a man aged 35-49 years with acute or convalescent COVID-19. As DNA, the CDR3 is TGTGCCAGCAGTTTAGGTTGGACAGGGCTCTACGAGCAGTACTTC. Protein sequence: CASSLGWTGLYEQYF.